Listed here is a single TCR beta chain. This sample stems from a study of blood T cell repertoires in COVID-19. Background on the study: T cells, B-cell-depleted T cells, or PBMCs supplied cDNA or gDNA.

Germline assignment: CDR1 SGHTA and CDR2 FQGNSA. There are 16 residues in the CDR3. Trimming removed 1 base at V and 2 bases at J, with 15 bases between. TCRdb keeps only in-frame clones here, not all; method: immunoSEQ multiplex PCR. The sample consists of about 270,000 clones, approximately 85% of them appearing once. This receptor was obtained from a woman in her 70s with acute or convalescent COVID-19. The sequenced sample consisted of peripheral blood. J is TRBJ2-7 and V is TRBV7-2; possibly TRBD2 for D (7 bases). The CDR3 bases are TGTGCCAGCAGCTTAGTGGCCGACGGGGGGCCCTACGAGCAGTACTTC. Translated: CASSLVADGGPYEQYF.